What follows are 9 T cell receptor beta chains derived from one specimen sequenced in a study of identical twins. TCRdb analysed the 5' RACE reads with MiXCR anew, one entry per CDR3 protein. The sample contains about 300,000 distinct CDR3 sequences, around 12% of which appear only once. The sample also formed part of further work on yellow fever vaccine responses in identical twins.

The material sequenced was CD8+ T cells sorted from blood. These receptor sequences come from a young woman in good health.

This clonotype turned up a few times. The J gene is TRBJ2-1, the V gene TRBV20-1; D is possibly TRBD2 (5 bases). Trimming took 4 bases from V and 0 from J, leaving 13 bases between them. CDR3 length: 15 amino acids. Looked up from germline, CDR1 is DFQATT and CDR2 is SNEGSKA (reference sequence). The CDR3 nucleotides read TGCAGTGCTAATCAGGACTTATTCTCCTACAATGAGCAGTTCTTC. Translating it yields CSANQDLFSYNEQFF.

This clonotype has only a few counts. The V and J genes are TRBV28 and TRBJ2-3; D could derive from TRBD1 or TRBD2 (6 bases each). V dropped 3 bases and J dropped 2 bases, with 12 bases sitting between them. In germline, CDR1 is MDHEN, CDR2 SYDVKM. The CDR3 is 15 residues long. The CDR3 DNA follows: TGTGCCAGCAGTTTCTGGGGGGCAAACACAGATACGCAGTATTTT. Its translation is CASSFWGANTDTQYF.

Only a few counts were recorded for this clonotype. V usage is TRBV28 and J usage is TRBJ2-1, with 8 bases that match TRBD1. From germline, CDR1 is MDHEN and CDR2 SYDVKM. Trimming cost V 8 bases and J 7 bases; bases outside gene matches: 13. The CDR3 covers 15 residues. CDR3 sequence (DNA): TGTGCCAGCGGAGGAGAGGGACAGGAGATAAATGAGCAGTTCTTC. Translating gives CASGGEGQEINEQFF.

The CDR3 nucleotides read TGTGCCAGCAGGGGTGGTGCTAGCGCCACCTACGAGCAGTACTTC. Encoded protein: CASRGGASATYEQYF. This sequence joins TRBV2 and TRBJ2-7; D possibly corresponds to TRBD2 (6 bases). Germline lookup yields CDR1 SNHLY and CDR2 FYNNEI. V was trimmed by 6 bases and J by 2 bases, leaving 17 bases between them. The CDR3 contains 15 residues.

This clonotype was counted between two and nine times. This chain connects TRBV4-1 to TRBJ1-1; no reliable D call. There are 13 residues in the CDR3. The germline V gene has CDR1 MGHRA and CDR2 YSYEKL. V was cut by 1 base and J by 7 bases, with 10 bases left in between. CDR3 coding DNA: TGCGCCAGCAGCCAAGCCAGCTATCGTGAAGCTTTCTTT. It translates to CASSQASYREAFF.

The chain couples TRBV12-5 to TRBJ2-3; TRBD2 might be the D (5 bases). V lost 6 bases to trimming and J lost 10 bases, with 11 bases between them. The CDR3 runs to 11 residues. Per germline, CDR1 LGHNT and CDR2 FRNRAP. CDR3 region: CASGPGFPQYF. The DNA for the CDR3 is TGTGCTAGTGGACCGGGGTTTCCGCAGTATTTT. Full variable domain (rest looked up from reference TRBV12-5 and TRBJ2-3): DARVTQTPRHKVTEMGQEVTMRCQPILGHNTVFWYRQTMMQGLELLAYFRNRAPLDDSGMPKDRFSAEMPDATLATLKIQPSEPRDSAVYFCASGPGFPQYFGPGTRLTVL.

This clonotype was picked up a small number of times. This chain connects TRBV19 to TRBJ2-7; TRBD2 aligns across 7 bases. Germline V gives CDR1 LNHDA, CDR2 SQIVND (reference sequence). With V trimmed by 4 bases and J by 1 base, 1 base remained unmatched. This CDR3 region has 13 residues. The CDR3 sequence: CASSTSGSYEQYF. CDR3 sequence (DNA): TGTGCCAGTAGTACTAGCGGATCCTACGAGCAGTACTTC.

This clonotype has only a few counts. V usage is TRBV6-1 and J usage is TRBJ2-5, with 7 bases that match TRBD1. CDR3 size: 13 residues. V trimming: 5 bases; J trimming: 5 bases; junction bases outside the gene matches: 5. Per germline, CDR1 MNHNS and CDR2 SASEGT. The CDR3 loop reads CASSTGEWETQYF. The CDR3, as DNA: TGTGCCAGCAGTACAGGGGAGTGGGAGACCCAGTACTTC.

Points on this clonotype: The germline gene is not matched at one end of the junction; a read error may be the cause. The chain links TRBV6-1 to TRBJ2-1; 12 nucleotides align to TRBD2. Germline CDR1 and CDR2: MNHNS and SASEGT. The CDR3 contains 14 residues. The CDR3 here is CASKTSGRPWERFF. CDR3 nucleotide sequence: TGTGCCAGCAAAACTAGCGGGAGGCCTTGGGAGCGGTTCTTC.